This T cell receptor (beta chain) was captured by sequencing in a study of type 1 regulatory T cells (dated by TCRdb to the early 2020s). In terms of the full investigation: An in vitro protocol by which a Tr1-enriched, alloantigen-specific CD4 T cell product named T-allo10 was generated was characterized in the study. T-allo10 was under clinical evaluation in patients with hematological malignancies receiving allogeneic hematopoietic stem cell transplantation.

In regard to this clonotype: Its recognized antigen is unknown. One base away there is no much larger clone; base qualities are not given.

V was cut back by 3 bases and J by 6 bases, leaving a gap of 12 bases between them. CDR1 and CDR2 (DFQATT, SNEGSKA) derive from the germline V gene (reference sequence). There are 13 amino acids in the CDR3, from cysteine to phenylalanine inclusive. Only the CDR3 DNA is retained, 39 bases long and in frame from the first base. The listed sequencing device is Illumina MiSeq. TCRdb applied fastp at Q25 and MiXCR to the public reads, then kept only in-frame beta chains. Each record represents a unique CDR3 protein, reported with the most common genes and DNA among its rows. The sample records about 97,000 distinct CDR3 sequences, roughly a third of which are singletons. The ten largest clones add up to roughly 2.4% of the sample.

The receptor chain draws on TRBV20-1 and TRBJ1-5, with a weak D call of TRBD1 (5 bases match). Source material: CD4+ T cells, either the whole sample or a sorted fraction (not recorded which). The source of this sequence is a human donor in good health. CDR3 protein: CSASSGTSQPQHF. The DNA is as follows: TGCAGTGCTAGTTCCGGGACCAGTCAGCCCCAGCATTTT.